This TCR beta chain was captured by sequencing in a study of T-cell memory formation after mild COVID-19. This clonotype was counted only a few times. No antigen is known for it. TCRdb re-called the 5' RACE reads with MiXCR, one entry per CDR3 protein. Altogether under 110,000 distinct CDR3 sequences are present, under 15% being singletons, with the ten largest covering around 26%. This CDR3 spans 13 amino acids. Deletions cut 5 bases from V and 4 bases from J, with 12 bases between. From germline, CDR1 is SGHRS and CDR2 YFSETQ. The study, taken as a whole, reports: Within pre-infection memory, some responding clones were found, suggesting cross-reactive memory joined.

The clonotype comes from an adult woman who had mild COVID-19 (a few samples of this study predate the infection). Cell type and time point are not known. The J gene is TRBJ1-1, the V gene TRBV5-1, with D tentatively TRBD1 (6 bases). The sample comprised PBMCs or a T cell subset sorted from them (not recorded which). CDR3 nucleotides: TGCGCCAGCAGACAGGGTCCGGGCACTGAAGCTTTCTTT. Its translation is CASRQGPGTEAFF. The full variable domain, rest sourced from reference TRBV5-1 and TRBJ1-1, is KAGVTQTPRYLIKTRGQQVTLSCSPISGHRSVSWYQQTPGQGLQFLFEYFSETQRNKGNFPGRFSGRQFSNSRSEMNVSTLELGDSALYLCASRQGPGTEAFFGQGTRLTVV.